The 5 T cell receptor beta chains in this list originate from one sample, sequenced in a study of T cell responses to AZD1222 COVID-19 vaccine. Repertoires were generated with immunoSEQ multiplex PCR, while TCRdb's copy carries only in-frame clones and drops some. Among roughly 120,000 clones, 80% to 90% were seen once, and the ten largest hold about a tenth. The material sequenced was peripheral blood, taken on day 0 of AZD1222 vaccination. The receptors were sampled from an adult in good health.

V usage is TRBV18 and J usage is TRBJ1-5; no reliable D call. CDR3 size: 17 residues. Germline V gene data show CDR1 as KGHSH and CDR2 as LQKENI. Trimming left V 4 bases short and J 1 base short, with 17 bases between. CDR3 sequence reads: CASSRGRPTSSNQPQHF. CDR3 nucleotides: TGTGCCAGCTCACGCGGACGGCCGACCTCGAGCAATCAGCCCCAGCATTTT.

This sequence joins TRBV2 and TRBJ1-3; 8 positions agree with TRBD1. The CDR3 is made up of 16 amino acids. Germline V gene data show CDR1 as SNHLY and CDR2 as FYNNEI. V was pared by 6 bases and J by 0 bases, with 7 bases of the junction left unmatched. DNA of the CDR3: TGTGCCAGCAGGAGAGGGACAGGAGCCTCTGGAAACACCATATATTTT. Protein sequence: CASRRGTGASGNTIYF.

V usage is TRBV7-9 and J usage is TRBJ2-7; a possible D gene is TRBD2 (7 bases). CDR1 and CDR2 (germline): SEHNR, FQNEAQ (reference sequence). Between the trimmed V and J ends, which lost 8 bases and 5 bases, there was a span of 16 bases. The CDR3 loop spans 13 amino acids. CDR3 region: CASGRGTFNEQYF. The CDR3 DNA reads as TGTGCCAGCGGGAGGGGGACTTTCAACGAGCAGTACTTC.

V gene TRBV27 combines with J gene TRBJ2-7; possible D gene TRBD2, 6 bases. This CDR3 has 14 amino acids. The germline V and J ends were trimmed by 2 bases and 5 bases, with 13 bases remaining between them. Per the germline V gene, CDR1 is MNHEY and CDR2 is SMNVEV (reference sequence). Written as DNA, the CDR3 is TGTGCCAGCAGTTTAGCAGGGACTTACGACGAGCAGTACTTC. It codes for CASSLAGTYDEQYF.

The genes are TRBV5-1 and TRBJ1-1, with a weak D call TRBD1 (5 bases). The ends were cut back, 0 bases at V and 1 base at J, with 16 bases in the middle. CDR3 length: 17 amino acids. Germline loops: CDR1 SGHRS, CDR2 YFSETQ. CDR3 region: CASSLARLMGENTEAFF. CDR3 DNA: TGCGCCAGCAGCTTGGCCCGGTTGATGGGGGAGAACACTGAAGCTTTCTTT.